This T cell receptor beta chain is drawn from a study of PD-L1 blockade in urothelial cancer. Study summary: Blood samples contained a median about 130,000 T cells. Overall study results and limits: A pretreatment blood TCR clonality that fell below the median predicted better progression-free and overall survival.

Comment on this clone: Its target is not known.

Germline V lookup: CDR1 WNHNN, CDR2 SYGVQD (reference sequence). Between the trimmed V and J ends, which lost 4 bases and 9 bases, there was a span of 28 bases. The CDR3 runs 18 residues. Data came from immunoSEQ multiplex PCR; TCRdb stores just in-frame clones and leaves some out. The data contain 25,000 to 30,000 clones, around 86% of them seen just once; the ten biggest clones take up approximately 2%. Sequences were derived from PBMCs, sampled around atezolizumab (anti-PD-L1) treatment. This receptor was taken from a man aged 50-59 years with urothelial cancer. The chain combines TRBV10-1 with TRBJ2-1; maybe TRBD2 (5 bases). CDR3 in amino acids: CASSVAARLFYSECEQFF. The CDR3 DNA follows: TGCGCCAGCAGTGTAGCTGCCCGACTCTTCTATAGCGAGTGTGAGCAGTTCTTC.